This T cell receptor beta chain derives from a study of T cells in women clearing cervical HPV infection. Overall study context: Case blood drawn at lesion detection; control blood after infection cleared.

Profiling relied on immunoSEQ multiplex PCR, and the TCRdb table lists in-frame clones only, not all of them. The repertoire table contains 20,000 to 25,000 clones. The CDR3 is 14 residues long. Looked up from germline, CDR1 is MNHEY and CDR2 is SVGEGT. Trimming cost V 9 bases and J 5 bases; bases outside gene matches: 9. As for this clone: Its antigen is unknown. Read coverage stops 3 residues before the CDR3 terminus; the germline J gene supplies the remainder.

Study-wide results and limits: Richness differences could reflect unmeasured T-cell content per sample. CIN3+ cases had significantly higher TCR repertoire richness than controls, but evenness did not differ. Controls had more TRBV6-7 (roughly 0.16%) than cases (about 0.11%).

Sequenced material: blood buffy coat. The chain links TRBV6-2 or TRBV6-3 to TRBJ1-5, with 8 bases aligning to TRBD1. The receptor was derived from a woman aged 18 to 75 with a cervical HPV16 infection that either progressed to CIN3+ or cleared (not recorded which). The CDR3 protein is CASLSDREDQPQHF. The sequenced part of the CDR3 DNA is TGTGCCAGTCTGTCGGACAGGGAGGATCAGCCC.